The TCR beta chain described here comes from a study of CD8+ T cells in alopecia areata. Broader study findings: Scalp clonality decreased significantly with tofacitinib, and so did expanded CD8+ clones among the top 100. Many expanded lesional clones stayed in scalp and blood while on tofacitinib. Higher clonality than in normal scalp was seen in lesional scalp, especially alopecia totalis/universalis. In scalp samples, resident alphabeta T cells of normal skin are also sequenced.

Noted treatment: oral pan-JAK inhibitor, 5-10 mg twice daily. Concerning this clone: Its antigen is not identified.

Reverse transcribed after extraction, RNA yielded cDNA as the sequencing template. The data were produced by immunoSEQ multiplex PCR, yet TCRdb's version contains in-frame clones alone and is incomplete. The sample shows about 140,000 clones, around 83% of them seen only once. The ends lost 5 bases at V and 6 bases at J; junction bases unmatched: 2. The CDR3 consists of 13 residues. CDR1 LNHNV and CDR2 YYDKDF come from the germline V gene (reference sequence). The clonotype was recovered from a human donor with alopecia areata. The sample in question was CD8+ T cells sorted from blood, obtained at week 4, from a patient treated with tofacitinib. The V call is TRBV15, the J call TRBJ1-2, with TRBD1 identical over 11 bases. CDR3 loop: CATSGDRGDGYTF. CDR3 bases: TGTGCCACCAGCGGGGACAGGGGGGATGGCTACACCTTC.